Presented here are 15 T cell receptor beta chains from one specimen sequenced in a study of monozygotic twins with inflammatory bowel disease. TCRdb reprocessed the 5' RACE reads and stores each CDR3 protein as one record, lacking DNA. This specimen shows approximately 400,000 distinct CDR3 sequences; the ten leading clones hold under 3%. The sequencing sample was made of blood. These receptors originate from a human donor with ulcerative colitis or Crohn's disease, or a healthy co-twin of an affected twin (not recorded which).

The CDR3 protein is CASSFEGLGSYNEQFF. The chain has TRBV5-1 and TRBJ2-1; TCRdb's assignment of TRBD1 cannot be checked, as there is no DNA. This CDR3 has 16 residues. Per germline, CDR1 SGHRS and CDR2 YFSETQ. Looking up the rest from reference TRBV5-1 and TRBJ2-1 gives the full variable domain: KAGVTQTPRYLIKTRGQQVTLSCSPISGHRSVSWYQQTPGQGLQFLFEYFSETQRNKGNFPGRFSGRQFSNSRSEMNVSTLELGDSALYLCASSFEGLGSYNEQFFGPGTRLTVL.

The chain is built from TRBV2 and TRBJ2-3; TCRdb calls TRBD2, which cannot be checked without DNA. The germline V gene has CDR1 SNHLY and CDR2 FYNNEI. The CDR3 sequence is 16 residues long. CDR3 amino acids: CASSERLAPYTDTQYF.

The V gene is TRBV3-1, the J gene TRBJ2-5; checking the TCRdb D call of TRBD1 is not possible without DNA. Germline CDR1 reads LGHDT; CDR2 reads YNNKEL (reference sequence). This CDR3 is 13 amino acids long. CDR3 protein: CASSARTGGTQYF.

V usage is TRBV20-1 and J usage is TRBJ2-7; TCRdb calls TRBD2, which cannot be checked without DNA. CDR1 and CDR2 from the germline V gene are DFQATT and SNEGSKA (reference sequence). This CDR3 has 12 residues. The CDR3 spells CSGVAGGYEQYF.

This sequence joins TRBV10-3 and TRBJ2-1; the TCRdb call, TRBD2, lacks DNA for checking. The CDR3 runs 14 residues. Germline V gene sequence: CDR1 ENHRY, CDR2 SYGVKD. CDR3 protein: CAISGGGTVNEQFF.

This chain joins TRBV12-3 or TRBV12-4 and TRBJ2-4; TCRdb's D gene call, TRBD1, goes unchecked for lack of DNA. This CDR3 comprises 14 residues. CDR3 protein: CASSPQGFGNIQYF.

V gene TRBV19 combines with J gene TRBJ1-5. Germline loops: CDR1 LNHDA, CDR2 SQIVND (reference sequence). The CDR3 consists of 16 residues. CDR3 region: CASTPPHGRSNQPQHF.

The chain recombines TRBV9 with TRBJ2-3; TCRdb names TRBD1, which stays unverified in the absence of DNA. The CDR3 contains 16 residues. Germline CDR1 reads SGDLS; CDR2 reads YYNGEE. CDR3 protein: CASSARSVPAADTQYF.

The rearrangement links TRBV10-3 to TRBJ2-5. Germline assignment: CDR1 ENHRY and CDR2 SYGVKD. The CDR3 has 13 residues. The CDR3 loop reads CAISVGARETQYF.

The chain's CDR3 is CASSLSQGTNEKLFF. The chain recombines TRBV11-2 with TRBJ1-4; TCRdb picks TRBD1, but there is no DNA to check that call. CDR1 is SGHAT, CDR2 FQNNGV, per germline. The CDR3 sequence is 15 residues long.

CDR3: CSASPGGNQPQHF. The chain employs TRBV20-1 and TRBJ1-5; with no DNA, the TCRdb D assignment of TRBD1 cannot be verified. Germline V gives CDR1 DFQATT, CDR2 SNEGSKA (reference sequence). This CDR3 spans 13 amino acids.

The chain uses TRBV7-2 and TRBJ2-5; TCRdb calls TRBD1, which cannot be checked without DNA. Germline CDR1 SGHTA, CDR2 FQGNSA. The CDR3 extends over 14 amino acids. This chain's CDR3 is CASSSSGYGETLYF.

The chain is built from TRBV7-3 and TRBJ2-2; with no DNA, the TCRdb D assignment of TRBD1 cannot be verified. The length of the CDR3 is 16 residues. The germline V gene has CDR1 SGHTA and CDR2 FQGTGA. The CDR3 here is CASSLTDRGSTGELFF.

This chain joins TRBV6-2 or TRBV6-3 and TRBJ2-1; the TCRdb D gene call, TRBD2, has no DNA to confirm it. The CDR3 consists of 14 residues. The germline gives CDR1 MNHEY, CDR2 SVGEGT. This CDR3 is CASSSRTSRNEQFF.

This chain uses TRBV20-1 with TRBJ2-2; as DNA is missing, the TRBD1 call by TCRdb cannot be tested. CDR3 length: 13 amino acids. Germline assignment: CDR1 DFQATT and CDR2 SNEGSKA (reference sequence). CDR3 sequence reads: CSGGTGGHGELFF.